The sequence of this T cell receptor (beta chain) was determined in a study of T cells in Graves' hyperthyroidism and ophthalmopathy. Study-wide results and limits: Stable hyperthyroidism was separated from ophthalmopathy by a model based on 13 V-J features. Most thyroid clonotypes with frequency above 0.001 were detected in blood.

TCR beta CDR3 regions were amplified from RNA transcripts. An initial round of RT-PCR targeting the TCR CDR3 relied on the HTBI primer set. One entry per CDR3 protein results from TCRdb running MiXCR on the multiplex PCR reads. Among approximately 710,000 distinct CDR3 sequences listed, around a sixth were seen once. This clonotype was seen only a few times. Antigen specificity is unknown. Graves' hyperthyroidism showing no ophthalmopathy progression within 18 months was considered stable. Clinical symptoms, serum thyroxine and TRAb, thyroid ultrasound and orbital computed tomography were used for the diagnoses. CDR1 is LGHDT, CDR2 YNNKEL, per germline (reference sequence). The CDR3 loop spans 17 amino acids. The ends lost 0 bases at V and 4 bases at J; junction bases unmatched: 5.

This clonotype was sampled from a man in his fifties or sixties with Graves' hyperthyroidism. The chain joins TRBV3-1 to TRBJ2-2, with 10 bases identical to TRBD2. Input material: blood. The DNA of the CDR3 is TGTGCCAGCAGCCAAGATTCAGGACTAGCGGTCACCGGGGAGCTGTTTTTT. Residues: CASSQDSGLAVTGELFF. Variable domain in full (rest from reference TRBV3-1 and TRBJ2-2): DTAVSQTPKYLVTQMGNDKSIKCEQNLGHDTMYWYKQDSKKFLKIMFSYNNKELIINETVPNRFSPKSPDKAHLNLHINSLELGDSAVYFCASSQDSGLAVTGELFFGEGSRLTVL.